This T cell receptor beta chain was observed in a study of T cell clones after liver transplantation. In the study overall: A pre-transplant mixed lymphocyte reaction with TCRbeta sequencing defined graft-donor-reactive clones followed in post-transplant blood. Samples came pre-transplant, pre-randomization before withdrawal, and post-randomization after withdrawal ended.

This clone came up many times. Sequenced by immunoSEQ multiplex PCR; TCRdb stores in-frame clones only, minus some. The profile shows about 60,000 clones, about 70% of them singletons. The germline V gene has CDR1 LNHDA and CDR2 SQIVND (reference sequence). The CDR3 is made up of 15 amino acids. The trim removed 6 bases at V and 8 bases at J, leaving 10 bases unmatched. The chain uses TRBV19 and TRBJ2-1; 10 bases are shared with TRBD1. The input for sequencing was CD4+ T cells from blood, taken before liver transplant. The TCR was taken from a human donor who received a liver transplant. The CDR3 loop is CASSPATGGGYEQFF. CDR3 in DNA: TGTGCCAGTAGCCCTGCGACAGGGGGCGGGTATGAGCAGTTCTTC.